The sequence of this T cell receptor (beta chain) was determined in a study of T-cell memory formation after mild COVID-19. TCRdb passed the 5' RACE reads through MiXCR, listing each CDR3 protein once. The sample has about 390,000 distinct CDR3 sequences; roughly 15% are singletons. Trimming stripped 3 bases from V and 9 bases from J, with 14 bases between. Germline lookup yields CDR1 DFQATT and CDR2 SNEGSKA (reference sequence). The CDR3 has 12 amino acids. This clonotype originated in a man aged 18 to 29 who had mild COVID-19 (a few samples of this study predate the infection). Cell type and time point are not known. The V and J genes are TRBV20-1 and TRBJ2-5; D call uncertain. Source material: PBMCs or a T cell subset sorted from them (not recorded which). The CDR3: CSASSVSEAQYF. CDR3 nucleotide sequence: TGCAGTGCTAGTTCGGTCTCTGAGGCCCAGTACTTC.